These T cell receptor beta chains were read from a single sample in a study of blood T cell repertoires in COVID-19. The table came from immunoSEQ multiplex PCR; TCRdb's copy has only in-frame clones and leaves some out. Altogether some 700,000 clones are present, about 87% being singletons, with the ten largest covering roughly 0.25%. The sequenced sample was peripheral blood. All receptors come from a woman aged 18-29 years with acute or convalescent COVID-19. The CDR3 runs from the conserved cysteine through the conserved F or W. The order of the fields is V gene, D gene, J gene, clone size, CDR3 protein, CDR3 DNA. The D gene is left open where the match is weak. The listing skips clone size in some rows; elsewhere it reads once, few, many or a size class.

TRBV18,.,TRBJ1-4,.,CASRSRDTANEKLFF,TGTGCCAGCCGATCCCGGGACACTGCCAATGAAAAACTGTTTTTT
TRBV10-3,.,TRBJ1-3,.,CAISEGGDAPSGNTIYF,TGTGCCATCAGCGAAGGGGGGGATGCCCCCTCGGGAAACACCATATATTTT
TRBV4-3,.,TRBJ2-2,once,CASSQGGETGELFF,TGCGCCAGCAGCCAAGGCGGCGAAACCGGGGAGCTGTTTTTT
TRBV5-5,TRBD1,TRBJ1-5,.,CASSLEALVGTGFLNQPQHF,TGTGCCAGCAGCTTGGAGGCTTTGGTAGGGACAGGGTTCTTGAATCAGCCCCAGCATTTT
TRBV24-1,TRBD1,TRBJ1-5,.,CATSDRQTGGGQPQHF,TGTGCCACCAGTGACCGTCAGACAGGGGGCGGTCAGCCCCAGCATTTT
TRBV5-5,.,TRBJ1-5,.,CASSFQGRGQPQHF,TGTGCCAGCAGCTTTCAGGGGAGGGGTCAGCCCCAGCATTTT
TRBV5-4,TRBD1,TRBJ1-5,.,CASSSSGQGDQPQHF,TGTGCCAGCAGCTCTAGCGGACAGGGGGATCAGCCCCAGCATTTT
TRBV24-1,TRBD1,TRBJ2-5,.,CATSDLQTGHETQYF,TGTGCCACCAGTGATTTGCAGACAGGGCACGAGACCCAGTACTTC
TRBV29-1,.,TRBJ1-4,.,CSVASRRNEKLFF,TGCAGCGTTGCTAGCAGGCGTAATGAAAAACTGTTTTTT
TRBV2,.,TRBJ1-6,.,CASSEERSNSPLHF,TGTGCCAGCAGTGAAGAACGGTCGAATTCACCCCTCCACTTT
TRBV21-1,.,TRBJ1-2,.,CASTPHYTF,TGTGCCAGCACTCCACATTACACCTTC
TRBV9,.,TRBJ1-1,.,CASSDVVRNTEAFF,TGTGCCAGCAGCGACGTCGTTAGGAACACTGAAGCTTTCTTT
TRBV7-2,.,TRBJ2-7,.,CASSLVTGAYEQYF,TGTGCCAGCAGCTTAGTAACAGGAGCCTACGAGCAGTACTTC
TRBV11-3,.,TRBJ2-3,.,CASSGGELTDTQYF,TGTGCCAGCAGCGGCGGGGAATTGACAGATACGCAGTATTTT
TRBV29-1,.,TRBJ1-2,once,CSVEDPTLPGHYGYTF,TGCAGCGTTGAAGATCCTACACTGCCAGGCCATTATGGCTACACCTTC